The clone carrying this TCR beta chain was counted ten times or more. This sample is drawn from a study of tumor-infiltrating lymphocytes in primary liver carcinoma. Study-level information: Patients were both men and women, whose ages ran from 30 to 69 years.

A constant-region primer served to make TCR beta cDNA from around 540 ng total RNA. Modified slightly, ARM-PCR produced TCR beta libraries over three nested multiplex PCR rounds. For approximately 11 cycles apiece, the opening two PCR rounds ran with TRBV1-TRBV30 forward primers and a C-beta reverse primer. Via MiXCR, TCRdb re-called the multiplex PCR reads, giving one row per CDR3 protein. The sample lists roughly 80,000 distinct CDR3 sequences; 69% were seen once. For each extraction, RNA and DNA were obtained together from around 20-30 mg of unsorted bulk tissue. Primary liver carcinoma in the patients was surgically resected. The CDR3 consists of 12 residues. V lost 8 bases, J lost 2 bases, and 9 bases lay in between. Germline values: CDR1 MGHDK, CDR2 SYGVNS.

J is TRBJ1-1 and V is TRBV25-1; no clear D gene. Sequencing was performed on tumor-adjacent normal liver tissue. This sequence was found in a man between 35 and 55 years old with primary liver carcinoma and hepatitis B virus infection. The CDR3 is CASGQINTEAFF. The CDR3 DNA follows: TGTGCCAGCGGCCAAATAAACACTGAAGCTTTCTTT.